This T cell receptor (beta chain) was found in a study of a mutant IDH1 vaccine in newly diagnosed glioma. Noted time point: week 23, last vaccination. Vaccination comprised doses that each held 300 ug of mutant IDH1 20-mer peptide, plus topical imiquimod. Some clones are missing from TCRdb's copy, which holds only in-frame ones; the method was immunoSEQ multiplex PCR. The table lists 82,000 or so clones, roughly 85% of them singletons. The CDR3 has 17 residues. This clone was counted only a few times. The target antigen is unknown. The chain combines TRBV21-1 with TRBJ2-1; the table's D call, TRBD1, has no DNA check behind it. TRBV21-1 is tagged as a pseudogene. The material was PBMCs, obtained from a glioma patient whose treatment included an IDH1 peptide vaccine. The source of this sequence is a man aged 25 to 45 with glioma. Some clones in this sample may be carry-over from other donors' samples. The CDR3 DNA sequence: TGTGCCAGCTCTTCCCAGGGAAGCGCAAACTCCTACAATGAGCAGTTCTTC. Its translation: CASSSQGSANSYNEQFF.